This T cell receptor (beta chain) was profiled in a study of identical twins. The sample holds a few counts of this clonotype. Its antigen is still unknown. J lost 6 bases, V lost 5 bases, and 9 bases had no gene match. The germline gives CDR1 SGHTA, CDR2 FQGNSA. The CDR3 length is 15 residues. Whole-study results and caveats: The models gave estimates that fell short of the out-of-frame TCR alpha sharing seen in monozygotic twins. Invariant populations such as MAIT and iNKT cells could partly muddle zero-insertion analyses.

A single record per CDR3 protein comes from TCRdb applying MiXCR to the 5' RACE reads. The data hold fewer than 250,000 distinct CDR3 sequences, with roughly a tenth observed a single time. Material for sequencing was memory (CD45RO+) T cells sorted from blood. The origin of this receptor is a woman aged 18-29 years in good health. V and J are TRBV7-2 and TRBJ2-3; 9 bases map to TRBD2. CDR3 region: CASSLPSGRFDTQYF. The DNA of the CDR3 is TGTGCCAGCAGCCTCCCGAGCGGGAGGTTCGATACGCAGTATTTT.